The 31 T cell receptor beta chains listed next were all sequenced from one sample in a study of cytomegalovirus exposure and HLA in healthy donors. The primer mix had 60 Vbeta and 13 Jbeta primers. Clones were read by immunoSEQ multiplex PCR, and TCRdb kept only the in-frame ones, dropping some. The sample has about 140,000 clones; about 75% are singletons. The material sequenced was PBMCs. Receptors originate from a man aged 18 to 29 in good health and CMV-seropositive.

The V gene is TRBV10-3, the J gene TRBJ2-1; 11 bases fit TRBD2. CDR1 is ENHRY and CDR2 is SYGVKD in the germline V gene. V lost 5 bases to trimming and J lost 5 bases; unmatched junction nucleotides: 5. The CDR3 spans 15 residues. The CDR3 DNA reads as TGTGCCATCAGTTTTAGCGGGAGGGACCACAATGAGCAGTTCTTC. Translating gives CAISFSGRDHNEQFF.

The chain recombines TRBV4-2 with TRBJ2-3, with 9 bases matching TRBD2. The CDR3 runs 17 residues. The ends lost 2 bases at V and 1 base at J; junction bases unmatched: 7. In germline, CDR1 is LGHNA, CDR2 YNFKEQ. CDR3 sequence (DNA): TGTGCCAGCAGCCAAAACCCCGCGGGAGGGCGCACAGATACGCAGTATTTT. Translated: CASSQNPAGGRTDTQYF.

This sequence joins TRBV27 and TRBJ2-5, with 7 bases that match TRBD2. With V trimmed by 3 bases and J by 5 bases, 9 bases remained unmatched. The CDR3 contains 15 residues. The germline V gene has CDR1 MNHEY and CDR2 SMNVEV (reference sequence). The CDR3 sequence: CASSLLADPGETQYF. The DNA for the CDR3 is TGTGCCAGCAGTTTGCTAGCGGATCCTGGGGAGACCCAGTACTTC.

The chain uses TRBV5-1 and TRBJ1-4; D possibly corresponds to TRBD1 (6 bases). Per germline, CDR1 SGHRS and CDR2 YFSETQ. The CDR3 has 14 residues. V was trimmed by 4 bases and J by 4 bases, leaving 11 bases between them. The CDR3 nucleotides read TGCGCCAGCAGCCCCAGGGACATTAATGAAAAACTGTTTTTT. It specifies CASSPRDINEKLFF. Looking up the rest from reference TRBV5-1 and TRBJ1-4 gives the full variable domain: KAGVTQTPRYLIKTRGQQVTLSCSPISGHRSVSWYQQTPGQGLQFLFEYFSETQRNKGNFPGRFSGRQFSNSRSEMNVSTLELGDSALYLCASSPRDINEKLFFGSGTQLSVL.

The rearrangement joins TRBV28 to TRBJ1-4, with 7 positions matching TRBD1. This CDR3 is 18 amino acids long. J gave up 0 bases and V 3 bases, and 10 bases lay outside the gene matches. The germline gives CDR1 MDHEN, CDR2 SYDVKM. The CDR3 region has the DNA TGTGCCAGCAGTTTTAGGACAGGAGACAGTGCAACTAATGAAAAACTGTTTTTT. Translated: CASSFRTGDSATNEKLFF. Together with reference TRBV28 and TRBJ1-4, the CDR3 gives the full variable domain: DVKVTQSSRYLVKRTGEKVFLECVQDMDHENMFWYRQDPGLGLRLIYFSYDVKMKEKGDIPEGYSVSREKKERFSLILESASTNQTSMYLCASSFRTGDSATNEKLFFGSGTQLSVL.

This clone came up a few times. CDR3 bases: TGTGCCAGCAGAGTGACAGGGGAAGTCGCAGATACGCAGTATTTT. The encoded protein is CASRVTGEVADTQYF. The chain recombines TRBV6-1 with TRBJ2-3, with 8 bases that match TRBD1. The CDR3 loop spans 15 amino acids. Germline V gives CDR1 MNHNS, CDR2 SASEGT. Unmatched junction bases numbered 9, after V lost 6 bases and J lost 4 bases.

This chain joins TRBV15 and TRBJ2-3; D not resolved. CDR3 length equals 14 residues. With 0 bases removed from V and 5 bases from J, the gap between germline ends came to 9 bases. The V gene's germline CDR1 is LNHNV and CDR2 YYDKDF (reference sequence). CDR3 in amino acids: CATSREEEEDTQYF. CDR3 sequence (DNA): TGTGCCACCAGCAGAGAAGAGGAAGAAGATACGCAGTATTTT. The variable domain in full, with the rest retrieved from reference TRBV15 and TRBJ2-3, is DAMVIQNPRYQVTQFGKPVTLSCSQTLNHNVMYWYQQKSSQAPKLLFHYYDKDFNNEADTPDNFQSRRPNTSFCFLDIRSPGLGDTAMYLCATSREEEEDTQYFGPGTRLTVL.

This chain joins TRBV5-1 and TRBJ2-3; a possible D gene is TRBD2 (6 bases). This CDR3 is built from 22 residues. Trimming removed 3 bases from V and 4 bases from J, with 36 bases in between. Germline V gene data show CDR1 as SGHRS and CDR2 as YFSETQ. The CDR3 here is CASSSLLWDSKVYGPGADTQYF. In DNA, the CDR3 is TGCGCCAGCAGCTCCCTCTTATGGGACTCTAAGGTGTACGGACCTGGCGCAGATACGCAGTATTTT.

This clone has a handful of counts. V is TRBV2 and J is TRBJ2-7, with a tentative D call TRBD1 (6 bases). The V and J ends lost 2 bases and 2 bases respectively, with 22 bases between them. This CDR3 region has 18 residues. The germline V gene encodes CDR1 SNHLY and CDR2 FYNNEI. Here the CDR3 reads CASSERGWSLSGAYEQYF. DNA for the CDR3: TGTGCCAGCAGTGAAAGGGGTTGGTCATTGTCAGGGGCCTACGAGCAGTACTTC.

J is TRBJ2-1 and V is TRBV6-6, with D possibly matching TRBD2 (5 bases). Per the germline V gene, CDR1 is MNHNY and CDR2 is SVGAGI (reference sequence). Trimming took off 2 bases at V and 10 bases at J, with 12 bases between the two ends. This CDR3 is built from 13 residues. The CDR3 bases are TGTGCCAGCAGTTACGTGCGCCGCGGGGAGCAGTTCTTC. Protein sequence: CASSYVRRGEQFF.

The chain employs TRBV6-5 and TRBJ2-1, with 7 bases fitting TRBD2. The CDR3 consists of 15 residues. Germline CDR1 and CDR2: MNHEY and SVGAGI. Germline trimming cut 6 bases from V and 3 bases from J; bases unmatched to any gene: 8. CDR3 amino acids: CASRPPGLLYNEQFF. DNA of the CDR3: TGTGCCAGCAGGCCTCCGGGACTACTCTACAATGAGCAGTTCTTC.

V and J are TRBV7-8 and TRBJ2-1; 10 bases are a match to TRBD2. Germline-derived CDR1 and CDR2 are SGHVS and FQNEAQ. Losses at the gene ends were 4 bases for V and 8 bases for J; bases not matched to a gene: 5. The CDR3 consists of 14 residues. This chain's CDR3 is CASSSSGRWDEQFF. The CDR3 DNA sequence: TGTGCCAGCAGCTCTAGCGGGAGATGGGATGAGCAGTTCTTC. The entire variable domain, with the rest obtained from reference TRBV7-8 and TRBJ2-1, is as follows: GAGVSQSPRYKVAKRGQDVALRCDPISGHVSLFWYQQALGQGPEFLTYFQNEAQLDKSGLPSDRFFAERPEGSVSTLKIQRTQQEDSAVYLCASSSSGRWDEQFFGPGTRLTVL.

The V call is TRBV6-1, the J call TRBJ1-2; 7 nucleotides match TRBD1. V dropped 7 bases and J dropped 6; count of bases not matched to a gene: 11. CDR3 length: 14 amino acids. Looked up from germline, CDR1 is MNHNS and CDR2 is SASEGT. CDR3: CASTAVTGIHGYTF. The CDR3, as DNA: TGTGCCAGCACCGCCGTGACAGGGATTCATGGCTACACCTTC.

As regards this clone: The junction does not match germline at one end; this may be a read error. The V gene is TRBV19, the J gene TRBJ1-2; D possibly corresponds to TRBD1 (5 bases). The CDR3 consists of 14 residues. Per germline, CDR1 LNHDA and CDR2 SQIVND (reference sequence). The CDR3 bases are TGTGCCAGTAGTGAACAGGTTCCGATATATGGCTACCCCTTC. Amino acids: CASSEQVPIYGYPF.

This chain connects TRBV29-1 to TRBJ1-3; D is unclear. Trimming pared 4 bases from V and 0 bases from J, leaving 7 bases between. Germline V gives CDR1 SQVTM, CDR2 ANQGSEA. The CDR3 runs 13 residues. The CDR3 nucleotides are TGCAGCGTTGTATTACTCTCTGGAAACACCATATATTTT. Encoded protein: CSVVLLSGNTIYF.

The J gene is TRBJ2-3, the V gene TRBV5-6, with 10 bases that match TRBD2. CDR1 is SGHDT, CDR2 YYEEEE, per germline. V trimming: 5 bases; J trimming: 5 bases; junction bases outside the gene matches: 8. The CDR3 has 15 amino acids. CDR3 DNA: TGTGCCAGCAGGTTGAGCGGGAGGGCCGAAGATACGCAGTATTTT. Translated, it gives CASRLSGRAEDTQYF.

V usage is TRBV28 and J usage is TRBJ1-2; a possible D gene is TRBD1 (5 bases). The V end was cut by 2 bases, the J end by 2 bases, with 9 bases between. The germline CDR1 and CDR2 sequences are MDHEN and SYDVKM. The CDR3 runs 14 residues. The CDR3: CASSLGEGNYGYTF. In DNA form, the CDR3 reads TGTGCCAGCAGTTTAGGGGAGGGGAACTATGGCTACACCTTC.

CDR3 sequence reads: CASRALAGGTGELFF. Here the CDR3 DNA reads TGTGCCAGCCGGGCTCTAGCGGGAGGGACCGGGGAGCTGTTTTTT. The chain uses TRBV19 and TRBJ2-2, with TRBD2 matching over 12 bases. Germline CDR1 is LNHDA and CDR2 is SQIVND (reference sequence). Trimming at V came to 9 bases and at J to 5 bases, leaving 7 bases not matched to a gene. The CDR3 consists of 15 residues.

The chain combines TRBV10-3 with TRBJ2-7; 10 bases fit TRBD1. V dropped 8 bases and J dropped 0; count of bases not matched to a gene: 4. Germline V CDR1 and CDR2: ENHRY, SYGVKD. The CDR3 has 14 residues. The CDR3 loop is CAISGTGVSYEQYF. As DNA, the CDR3 is TGTGCCATCTCCGGGACAGGGGTCTCCTACGAGCAGTACTTC.

This clone has just a few counts. The chain uses TRBV6-5 and TRBJ1-6; D is possibly TRBD1 (5 bases). V lost 8 bases to trimming and J lost 10 bases, with 12 bases between them. This CDR3 is 12 amino acids long. The V gene's germline CDR1 is MNHEY and CDR2 SVGAGI. CDR3 in amino acids: CASRRGMSPLHF. In DNA form, the CDR3 reads TGTGCCAGCCGACGGGGGATGTCACCCCTCCACTTT.

The V call is TRBV19, the J call TRBJ2-7, with TRBD2 matching over 8 bases. The CDR3 length is 17 residues. Looked up from germline, CDR1 is LNHDA and CDR2 is SQIVND (reference sequence). Losses at the gene ends were 1 base for V and 0 bases for J; bases not matched to a gene: 8. The CDR3 is CASSIAPTSAYSYEQYF. CDR3 in DNA: TGTGCCAGTAGTATAGCCCCGACTAGCGCGTACTCCTACGAGCAGTACTTC.

The J gene is TRBJ2-7, the V gene TRBV11-2; 9 bases fit TRBD2. Trimming at V came to 4 bases and at J to 5 bases, leaving 9 bases not matched to a gene. The CDR3 runs to 15 residues. Germline-derived CDR1 and CDR2 are SGHAT and FQNNGV. The CDR3 nucleotides are TGTGCCAGCAGCTCCGGGACTAGCCGTCGGAACGAGCAGTACTTC. Its translation: CASSSGTSRRNEQYF.

This clone was counted only a few times. V and J are TRBV4-1 and TRBJ2-1; 7 bases map to TRBD2. This CDR3 has 16 residues. Looked up from germline, CDR1 is MGHRA and CDR2 is YSYEKL. Unmatched junction bases numbered 15, after V lost 6 bases and J lost 7 bases. The CDR3 spells CASRTVGGRGRNEQFF. In DNA form, the CDR3 reads TGCGCCAGCAGGACGGTGGGCGGGAGAGGGAGGAATGAGCAGTTCTTC.

The rearrangement joins TRBV6-5 to TRBJ1-1, with unresolved D. V was cut by 6 bases and J by 1 base, with 9 bases left in between. The CDR3 consists of 13 residues. The V gene's germline CDR1 is MNHEY and CDR2 SVGAGI. The CDR3 region has the DNA TGTGCCAGCAGCGTTACAGAGAACACTGAAGCTTTCTTT. Translated: CASSVTENTEAFF.

This clone was counted only a few times. V gene TRBV21-1 combines with J gene TRBJ1-5. TRBV21-1 is reported as a pseudogene. There are 17 residues in the CDR3. CDR3 region: CASSKRAPGYSNQPQHF. CDR3 DNA: TGTGCCAGCAGCAAACGGGCCCCGGGATATAGCAATCAGCCCCAGCATTTT.

This clone was recorded once. CDR3 coding DNA: TGCGCCAGCAGCCCCACGGGGGTAGAGTCAGAAGCTTTCTTT. Translating it yields CASSPTGVESEAFF. The chain has TRBV5-1 and TRBJ1-1; D is perhaps TRBD1 (5 bases). V was clipped by 4 bases and J by 8 bases, with 18 bases between them. This CDR3 comprises 14 residues. Per the germline V gene, CDR1 is SGHRS and CDR2 is YFSETQ. The variable domain in full, completed from reference TRBV5-1 and TRBJ1-1, reads KAGVTQTPRYLIKTRGQQVTLSCSPISGHRSVSWYQQTPGQGLQFLFEYFSETQRNKGNFPGRFSGRQFSNSRSEMNVSTLELGDSALYLCASSPTGVESEAFFGQGTRLTVV.

This chain joins TRBV29-1 and TRBJ2-5; 10 bases agree with TRBD2. The J call may be incorrect, as the DNA end agrees better with TRBJ2-7. CDR1 and CDR2 from the germline V gene are SQVTM and ANQGSEA. This CDR3 region has 14 residues. The CDR3 protein is CSVAGTSVSYEQYF. CDR3 nucleotides: TGCAGCGTAGCCGGGACTAGCGTCTCCTACGAGCAGTACTTC.

This clone appeared a single time. One junction end does not reproduce the germline sequence, and a read error may be involved. CDR3 in amino acids: CAARSGVEVSGKRAFF. The CDR3 DNA reads as TGTGCCGCCAGAAGCGGAGTTGAGGTCTCAGGAAAGCGGGCTTTCTTT. The chain carries TRBV15 and TRBJ1-1; no clear D gene. This CDR3 has 16 amino acids. The germline V gene has CDR1 LNHNV and CDR2 YYDKDF (reference sequence).

The J gene is TRBJ2-1, the V gene TRBV10-3; no reliable D call. Germline CDR1 and CDR2: ENHRY and SYGVKD. The V end lost 0 bases, the J end lost 4 bases, and 7 bases lay between the germline ends. The CDR3 runs to 14 residues. The CDR3 DNA reads TGTGCCATCAGTGAGTCGAACTTGTACAATGAGCAGTTCTTC. Its translation: CAISESNLYNEQFF.

This CDR3 reads CASSPGASPPGYGYTF. The DNA for the CDR3 is TGTGCCAGTAGTCCGGGAGCGTCTCCCCCGGGGTATGGCTACACCTTC. The rearrangement links TRBV19 to TRBJ1-2; D uncertain. The CDR3 runs to 16 residues. The germline CDR1 and CDR2 sequences are LNHDA and SQIVND (reference sequence). V lost 5 bases, J lost 5 bases, and 21 bases lay in between.

The chain links TRBV6-1 to TRBJ1-1; a possible D gene is TRBD1 (6 bases). Between the trimmed V and J ends, which lost 8 bases and 5 bases, there was a span of 15 bases. CDR1 is MNHNS, CDR2 SASEGT, per germline. The CDR3 spans 13 residues. The CDR3 sequence: CASRLGQRTEAFF. Here the CDR3 DNA reads TGTGCCAGCCGCCTCGGACAGAGGACTGAAGCTTTCTTT.